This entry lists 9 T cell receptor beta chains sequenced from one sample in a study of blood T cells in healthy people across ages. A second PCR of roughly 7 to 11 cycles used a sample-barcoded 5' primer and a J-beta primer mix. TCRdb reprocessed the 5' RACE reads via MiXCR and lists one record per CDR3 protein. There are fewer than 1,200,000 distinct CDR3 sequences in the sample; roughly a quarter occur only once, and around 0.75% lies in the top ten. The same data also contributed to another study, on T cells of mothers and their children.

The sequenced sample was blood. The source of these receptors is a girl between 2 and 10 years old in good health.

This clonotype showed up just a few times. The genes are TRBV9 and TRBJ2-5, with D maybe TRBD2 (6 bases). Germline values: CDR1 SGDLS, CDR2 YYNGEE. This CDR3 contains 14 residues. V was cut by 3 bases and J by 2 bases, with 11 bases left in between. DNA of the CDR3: TGTGCCAGCAGCGCCGGAGGGACTCAAGAGACCCAGTACTTC. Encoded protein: CASSAGGTQETQYF. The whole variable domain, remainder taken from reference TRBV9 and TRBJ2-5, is DSGVTQTPKHLITATGQRVTLRCSPRSGDLSVYWYQQSLDQGLQFLIQYYNGEERAKGNILERFSAQQFPDLHSELNLSSLELGDSALYFCASSAGGTQETQYFGPGTRLLVL.

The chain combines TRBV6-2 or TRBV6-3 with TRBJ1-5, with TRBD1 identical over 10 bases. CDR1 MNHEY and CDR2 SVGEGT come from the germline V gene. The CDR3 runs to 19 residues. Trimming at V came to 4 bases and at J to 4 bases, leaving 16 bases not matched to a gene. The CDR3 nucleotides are TGTGCCAGCAGTTCCCTCCCTAATCAACCGGGACAGGGGAATCAGCCCCAGCATTTT. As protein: CASSSLPNQPGQGNQPQHF.

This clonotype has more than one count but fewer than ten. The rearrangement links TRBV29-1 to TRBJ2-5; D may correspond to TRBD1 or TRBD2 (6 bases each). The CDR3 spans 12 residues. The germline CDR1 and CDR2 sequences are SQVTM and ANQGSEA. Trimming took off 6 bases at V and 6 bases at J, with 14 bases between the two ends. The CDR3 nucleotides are TGCAGCGTCGGAGGGGGGTTGAAGACCCAGTACTTC. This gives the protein CSVGGGLKTQYF.

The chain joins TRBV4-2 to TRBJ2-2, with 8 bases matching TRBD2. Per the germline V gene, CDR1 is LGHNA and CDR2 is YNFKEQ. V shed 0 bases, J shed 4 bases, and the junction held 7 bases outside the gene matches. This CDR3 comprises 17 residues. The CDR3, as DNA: TGTGCCAGCAGCCAAGATCCGCGGGAGGCGGGCACCGGGGAGCTGTTTTTT. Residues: CASSQDPREAGTGELFF.

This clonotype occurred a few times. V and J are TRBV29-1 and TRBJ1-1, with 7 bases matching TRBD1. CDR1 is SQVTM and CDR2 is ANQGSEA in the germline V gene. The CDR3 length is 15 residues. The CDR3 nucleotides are TGCAGTGCCCTCAACAGGGGAGGGTTGAACACTGAAGCTTTCTTT. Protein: CSALNRGGLNTEAFF.

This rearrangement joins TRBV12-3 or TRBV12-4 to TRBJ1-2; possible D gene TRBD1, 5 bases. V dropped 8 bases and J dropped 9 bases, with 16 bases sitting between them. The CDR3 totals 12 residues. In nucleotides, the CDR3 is TGTGCCAGCTTCCATGGAGGGGCTAGCTACACCTTC. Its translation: CASFHGGASYTF.

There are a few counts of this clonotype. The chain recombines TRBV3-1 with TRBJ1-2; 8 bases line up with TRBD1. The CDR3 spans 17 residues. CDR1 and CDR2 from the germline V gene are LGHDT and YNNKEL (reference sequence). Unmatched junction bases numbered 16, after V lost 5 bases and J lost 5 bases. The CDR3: CASSKVLPGTGFYGYTF. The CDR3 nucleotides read TGTGCCAGCAGCAAAGTCCTTCCCGGGACAGGCTTTTATGGCTACACCTTC.

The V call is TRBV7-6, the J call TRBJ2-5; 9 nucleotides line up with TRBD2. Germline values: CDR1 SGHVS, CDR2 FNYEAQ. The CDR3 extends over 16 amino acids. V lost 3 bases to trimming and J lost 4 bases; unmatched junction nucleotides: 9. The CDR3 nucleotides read TGTGCCAGCAGCTTTGGCGGGAGGGCTTGGGGAGAGACCCAGTACTTC. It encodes CASSFGGRAWGETQYF.

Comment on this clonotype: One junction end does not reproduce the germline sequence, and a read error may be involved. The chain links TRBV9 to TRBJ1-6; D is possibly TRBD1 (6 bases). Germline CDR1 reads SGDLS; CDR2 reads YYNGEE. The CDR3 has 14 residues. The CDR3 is CASNVGGVYSPLHF. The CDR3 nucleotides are TGTGCCAGCAACGTAGGGGGGGTTTATTCACCCCTCCACTTT.